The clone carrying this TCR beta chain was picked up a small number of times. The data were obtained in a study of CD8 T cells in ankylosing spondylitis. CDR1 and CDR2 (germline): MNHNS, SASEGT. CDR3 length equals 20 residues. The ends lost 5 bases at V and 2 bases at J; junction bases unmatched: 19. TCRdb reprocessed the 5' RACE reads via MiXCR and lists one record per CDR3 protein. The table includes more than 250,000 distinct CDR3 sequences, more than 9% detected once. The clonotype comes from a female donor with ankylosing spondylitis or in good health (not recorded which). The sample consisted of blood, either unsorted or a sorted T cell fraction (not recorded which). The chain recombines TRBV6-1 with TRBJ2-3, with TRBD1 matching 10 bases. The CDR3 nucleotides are TGTGCCAGCAGTCGAACCGGGACAGGGGCAGCTGGATCCCCCACAGATACGCAGTATTTT. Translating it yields CASSRTGTGAAGSPTDTQYF.